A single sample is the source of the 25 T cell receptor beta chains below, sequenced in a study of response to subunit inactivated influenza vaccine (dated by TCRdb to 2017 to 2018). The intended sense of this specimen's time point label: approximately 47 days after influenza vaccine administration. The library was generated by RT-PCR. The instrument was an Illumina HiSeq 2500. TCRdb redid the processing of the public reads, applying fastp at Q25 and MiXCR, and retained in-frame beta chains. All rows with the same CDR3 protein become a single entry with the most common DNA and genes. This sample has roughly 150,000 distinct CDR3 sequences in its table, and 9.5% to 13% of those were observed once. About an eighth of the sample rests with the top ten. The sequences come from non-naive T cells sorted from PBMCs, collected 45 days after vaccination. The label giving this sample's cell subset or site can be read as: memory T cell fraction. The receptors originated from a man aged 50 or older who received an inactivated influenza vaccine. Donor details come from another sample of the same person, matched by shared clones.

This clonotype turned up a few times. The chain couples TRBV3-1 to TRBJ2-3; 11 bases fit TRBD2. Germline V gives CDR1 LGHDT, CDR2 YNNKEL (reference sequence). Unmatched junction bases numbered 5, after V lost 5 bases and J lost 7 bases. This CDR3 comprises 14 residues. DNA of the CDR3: TGTGCCAGCAGCATAACTAGCGGGAGAAATACGCAGTATTTT. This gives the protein CASSITSGRNTQYF.

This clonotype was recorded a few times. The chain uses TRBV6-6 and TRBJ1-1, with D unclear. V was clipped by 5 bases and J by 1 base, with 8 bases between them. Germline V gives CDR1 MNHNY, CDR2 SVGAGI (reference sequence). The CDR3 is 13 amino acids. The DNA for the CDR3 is TGTGCCAGCAGTCGGGCCTCGAACACTGAAGCTTTCTTT. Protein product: CASSRASNTEAFF.

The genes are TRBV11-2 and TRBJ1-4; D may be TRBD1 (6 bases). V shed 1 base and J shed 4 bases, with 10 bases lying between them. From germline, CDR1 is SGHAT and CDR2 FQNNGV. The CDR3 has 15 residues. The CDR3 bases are TGTGCCAGCAGCTTAGGAGGGGGAGGTAATGAAAAACTGTTTTTT. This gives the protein CASSLGGGGNEKLFF.

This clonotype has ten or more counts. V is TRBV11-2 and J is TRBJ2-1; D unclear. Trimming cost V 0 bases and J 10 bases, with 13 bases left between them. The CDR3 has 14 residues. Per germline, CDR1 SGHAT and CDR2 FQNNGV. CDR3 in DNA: TGTGCCAGCAGCTTAGACCTGGGCGCAAGGGAGCAGTTCTTC. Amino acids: CASSLDLGAREQFF.

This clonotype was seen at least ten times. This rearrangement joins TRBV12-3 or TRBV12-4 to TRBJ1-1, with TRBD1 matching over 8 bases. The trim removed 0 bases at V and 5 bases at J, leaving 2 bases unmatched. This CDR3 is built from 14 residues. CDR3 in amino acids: CASSLADRVTEAFF. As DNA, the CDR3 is TGTGCCAGCAGTTTAGCGGACAGGGTTACTGAAGCTTTCTTT.

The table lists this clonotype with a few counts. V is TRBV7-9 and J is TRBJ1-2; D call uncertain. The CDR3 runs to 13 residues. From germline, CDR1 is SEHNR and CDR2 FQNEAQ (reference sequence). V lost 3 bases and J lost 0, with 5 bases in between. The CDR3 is CASSLLANYGYTF. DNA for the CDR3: TGTGCCAGCAGCTTGTTAGCTAACTATGGCTACACCTTC.

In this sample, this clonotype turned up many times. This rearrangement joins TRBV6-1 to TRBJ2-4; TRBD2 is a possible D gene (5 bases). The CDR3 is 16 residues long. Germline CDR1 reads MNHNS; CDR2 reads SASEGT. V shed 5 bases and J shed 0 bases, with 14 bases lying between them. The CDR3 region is CASSPGSEIAKNIQYF. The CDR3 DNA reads TGTGCCAGCAGTCCGGGTAGCGAGATAGCCAAAAACATTCAGTACTTC.

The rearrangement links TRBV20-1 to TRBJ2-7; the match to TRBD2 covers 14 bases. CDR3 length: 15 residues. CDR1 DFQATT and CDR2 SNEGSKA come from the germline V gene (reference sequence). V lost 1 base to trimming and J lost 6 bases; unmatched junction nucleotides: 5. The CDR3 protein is CSARGLAGGPGEQYF. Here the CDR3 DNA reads TGCAGTGCTAGAGGACTAGCGGGGGGGCCTGGCGAGCAGTACTTC.

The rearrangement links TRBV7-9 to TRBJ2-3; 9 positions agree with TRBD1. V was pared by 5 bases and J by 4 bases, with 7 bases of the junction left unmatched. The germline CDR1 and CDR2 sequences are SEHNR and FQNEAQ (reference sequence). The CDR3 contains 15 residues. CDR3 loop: CASSPGQGQADTQYF. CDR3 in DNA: TGTGCCAGCAGCCCCGGACAGGGGCAGGCAGATACGCAGTATTTT.

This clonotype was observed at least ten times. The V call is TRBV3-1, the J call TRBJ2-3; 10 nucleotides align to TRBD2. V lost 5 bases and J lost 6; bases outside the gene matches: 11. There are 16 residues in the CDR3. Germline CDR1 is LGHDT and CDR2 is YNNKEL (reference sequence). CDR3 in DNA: TGTGCCAGCAGCACTGGCTGGGCTAGCGGGAGCGATACGCAGTATTTT. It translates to CASSTGWASGSDTQYF.

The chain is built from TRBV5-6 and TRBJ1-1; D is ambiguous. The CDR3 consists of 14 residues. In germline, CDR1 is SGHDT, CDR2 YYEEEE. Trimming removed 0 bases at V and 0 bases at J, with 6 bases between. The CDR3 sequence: CASSLVQLNTEAFF. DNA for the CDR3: TGTGCCAGCAGCTTGGTCCAGCTGAACACTGAAGCTTTCTTT.

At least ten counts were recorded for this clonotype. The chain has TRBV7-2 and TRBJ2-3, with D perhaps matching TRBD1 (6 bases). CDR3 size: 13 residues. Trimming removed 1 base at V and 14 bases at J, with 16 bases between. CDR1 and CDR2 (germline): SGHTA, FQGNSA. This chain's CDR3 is CASSLESQGGAYF. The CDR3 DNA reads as TGTGCCAGCAGCTTAGAATCACAGGGTGGGGCGTATTTT.

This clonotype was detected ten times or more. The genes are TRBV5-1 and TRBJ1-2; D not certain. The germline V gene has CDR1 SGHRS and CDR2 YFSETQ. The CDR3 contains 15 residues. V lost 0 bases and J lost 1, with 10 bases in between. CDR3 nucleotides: TGCGCCAGCAGCTTGGGGGAGAGCTATAACTATGGCTACACCTTC. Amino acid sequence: CASSLGESYNYGYTF.

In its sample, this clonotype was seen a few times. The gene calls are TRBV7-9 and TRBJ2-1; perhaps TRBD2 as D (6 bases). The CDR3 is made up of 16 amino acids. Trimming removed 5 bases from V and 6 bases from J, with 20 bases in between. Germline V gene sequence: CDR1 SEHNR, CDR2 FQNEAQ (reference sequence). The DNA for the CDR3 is TGTGCCAGCAGCGACCGCGGTTCTCGGAGGGGCAATGAGCAGTTCTTC. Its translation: CASSDRGSRRGNEQFF. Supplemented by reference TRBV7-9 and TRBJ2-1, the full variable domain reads DTGVSQNPRHKITKRGQNVTFRCDPISEHNRLYWYRQTLGQGPEFLTYFQNEAQLEKSRLLSDRFSAERPKGSFSTLEIQRTEQGDSAMYLCASSDRGSRRGNEQFFGPGTRLTVL.

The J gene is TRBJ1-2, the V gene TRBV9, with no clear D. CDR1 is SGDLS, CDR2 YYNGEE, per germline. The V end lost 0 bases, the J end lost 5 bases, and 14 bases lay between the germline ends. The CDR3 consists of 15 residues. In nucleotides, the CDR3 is TGTGCCAGCAGCGTAGACTCAGGCTCCACTTATGGCTACACCTTC. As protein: CASSVDSGSTYGYTF.

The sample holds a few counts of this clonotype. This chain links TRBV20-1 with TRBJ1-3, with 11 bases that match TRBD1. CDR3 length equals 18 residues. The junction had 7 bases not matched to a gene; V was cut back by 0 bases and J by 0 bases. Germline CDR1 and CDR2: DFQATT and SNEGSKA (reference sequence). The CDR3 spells CSARDRTGGPLSGNTIYF. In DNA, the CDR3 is TGCAGTGCTAGAGATCGGACAGGGGGCCCCCTCTCTGGAAACACCATATATTTT.

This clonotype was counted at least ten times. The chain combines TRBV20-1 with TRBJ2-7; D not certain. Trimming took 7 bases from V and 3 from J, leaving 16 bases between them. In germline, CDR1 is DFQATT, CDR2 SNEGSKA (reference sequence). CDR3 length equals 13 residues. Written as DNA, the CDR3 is TGCAGTGGGAACGACCGATCTTTCTACGAGCAGTACTTC. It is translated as CSGNDRSFYEQYF.

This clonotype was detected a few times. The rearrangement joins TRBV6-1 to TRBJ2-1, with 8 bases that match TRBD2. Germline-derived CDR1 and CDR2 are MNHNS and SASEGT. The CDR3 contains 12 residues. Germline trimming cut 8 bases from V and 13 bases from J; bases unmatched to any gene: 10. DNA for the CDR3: TGTGCCAGCCAGCCCGAGAGCGGGGGACAGTTCTTC. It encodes CASQPESGGQFF.

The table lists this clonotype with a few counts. CDR3 DNA sequence: TGTGCCAGCAGTTCCCCCCCCGGGGAGCTGTTTTTT. Residues: CASSSPPGELFF. This rearrangement joins TRBV12-3 or TRBV12-4 to TRBJ2-2; no clear D gene. The CDR3 totals 12 residues. Trimming pared 4 bases from V and 6 bases from J, leaving 6 bases between.

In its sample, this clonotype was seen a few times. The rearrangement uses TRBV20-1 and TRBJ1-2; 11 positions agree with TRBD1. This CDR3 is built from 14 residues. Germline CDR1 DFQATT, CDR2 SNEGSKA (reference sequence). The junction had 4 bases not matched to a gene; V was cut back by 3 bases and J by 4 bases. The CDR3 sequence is CSASSGTGGYGYTF. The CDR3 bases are TGCAGTGCTAGCTCTGGGACAGGGGGCTATGGCTACACCTTC.

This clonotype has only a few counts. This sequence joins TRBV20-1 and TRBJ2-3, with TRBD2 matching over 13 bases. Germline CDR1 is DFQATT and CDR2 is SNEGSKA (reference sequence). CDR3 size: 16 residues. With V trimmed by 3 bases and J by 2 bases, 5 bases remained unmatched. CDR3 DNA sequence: TGCAGTGCTAGCCAACTAGCGGGAGGGAACACAGATACGCAGTATTTT. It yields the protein CSASQLAGGNTDTQYF.

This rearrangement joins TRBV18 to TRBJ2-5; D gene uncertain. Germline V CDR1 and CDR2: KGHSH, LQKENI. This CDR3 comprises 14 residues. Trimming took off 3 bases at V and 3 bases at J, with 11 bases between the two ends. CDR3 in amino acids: CASSPRTKEETQYF. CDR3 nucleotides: TGTGCCAGCTCACCCCGTACCAAGGAAGAGACCCAGTACTTC.

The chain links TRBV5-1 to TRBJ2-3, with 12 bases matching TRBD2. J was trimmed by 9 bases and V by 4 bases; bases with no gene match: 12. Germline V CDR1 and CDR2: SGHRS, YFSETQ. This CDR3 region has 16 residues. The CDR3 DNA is TGCGCCAGCAGCCCGGTACTAGCGGGGGGACAGGAGACGCAGTATTTT. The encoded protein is CASSPVLAGGQETQYF.

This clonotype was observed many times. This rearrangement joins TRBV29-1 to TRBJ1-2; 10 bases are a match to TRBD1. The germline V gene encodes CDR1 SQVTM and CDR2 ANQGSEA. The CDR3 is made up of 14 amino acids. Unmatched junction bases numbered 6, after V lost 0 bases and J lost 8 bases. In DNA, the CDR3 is TGCAGCGTTGAAGACCGGGACAGGGGCCTAGGCTACACCTTC. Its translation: CSVEDRDRGLGYTF.

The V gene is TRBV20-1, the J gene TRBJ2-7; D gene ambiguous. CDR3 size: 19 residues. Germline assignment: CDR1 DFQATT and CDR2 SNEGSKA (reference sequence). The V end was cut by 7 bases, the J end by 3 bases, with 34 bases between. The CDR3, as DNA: TGCAGTGTTCCCCTGTTTTGGTCCGCATATAGAGGCACTAACTACGAGCAGTACTTC. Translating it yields CSVPLFWSAYRGTNYEQYF.